These 31 T cell receptor beta chains share one sample of origin, sequenced in a study of blood T cell repertoires in COVID-19. The table came from immunoSEQ multiplex PCR; TCRdb's copy has only in-frame clones and leaves some out. Altogether around 200,000 clones are present, approximately 80% being singletons, with the ten largest covering approximately 7%. The source material was peripheral blood. The receptors were gathered from a human donor in a cohort sampled during active COVID-19.

The chain uses TRBV3-1 (or the pseudogene TRBV3-2) and TRBJ2-7, with TRBD2 matching 8 bases. The V segment lost 8 bases and the J segment 3 bases; nucleotides outside the gene matches: 9. Germline V gene data show CDR1 as LGHDT and CDR2 as YNNKEL (reference sequence). The CDR3 is 14 amino acids. The CDR3 protein is CASAHAGGLYEQYF. CDR3 DNA: TGTGCCAGCGCCCATGCGGGGGGCCTCTACGAGCAGTACTTC.

Of note for this clone: One end of the junction fails to match germline, which may point to a read error. The rearrangement links TRBV5-6 to TRBJ1-1; tentatively, D is TRBD1 (6 bases). The CDR3 totals 12 residues. Germline V gene sequence: CDR1 SGHDT, CDR2 YYEEEE. The CDR3 sequence: CASRLGATEAFF. CDR3 in DNA: TGTGCCAGCAGGTTGGGGGCCACTGAAGCTTTCTTT. Variable domain in full (rest from reference TRBV5-6 and TRBJ1-1): DAGVTQSPTHLIKTRGQQVTLRCSPKSGHDTVSWYQQALGQGPQFIFQYYEEEERQRGNFPDRFSGHQFPNYSSELNVNALLLGDSALYLCASRLGATEAFFGQGTRLTVV.

The sample holds one count of this clone. The gene calls are TRBV7-9 and TRBJ1-2; 7 positions match TRBD1. This CDR3 is built from 15 residues. V lost 1 base to trimming and J lost 3 bases; unmatched junction nucleotides: 5. CDR1 and CDR2 (germline): SEHNR, FQNEAQ (reference sequence). The DNA for the CDR3 is TGTGCCAGCAGCTTAGTGGTCGGGACAGACTATGGCTACACCTTC. As protein: CASSLVVGTDYGYTF.

CDR3 DNA sequence: TGCGCCAGCAGCTTGGCCGTAAACTCCTACGAGCAGTACTTC. Amino acid sequence: CASSLAVNSYEQYF. The chain combines TRBV5-1 with TRBJ2-7; D unresolved. V was clipped by 0 bases and J by 0 bases, with 7 bases between them. CDR3 length: 14 residues. CDR1 SGHRS and CDR2 YFSETQ come from the germline V gene.

The chain joins TRBV7-9 to TRBJ2-7, with 8 bases that match TRBD2. The CDR3 totals 17 residues. V dropped 0 bases and J dropped 4; count of bases not matched to a gene: 11. Germline assignment: CDR1 SEHNR and CDR2 FQNEAQ (reference sequence). DNA for the CDR3: TGTGCCAGCAGCTTAGCCCGGGGACTAGGCGAATTATACGAGCAGTACTTC. This sequence encodes CASSLARGLGELYEQYF.

The genes are TRBV2 and TRBJ2-7; TRBD1 matches at 9 bases. V shed 6 bases and J 5 bases; nucleotides not matched to a gene: 11. This CDR3 has 15 amino acids. Germline loops: CDR1 SNHLY, CDR2 FYNNEI. The CDR3 loop is CASSRTGTGFHEQYF. The DNA for the CDR3 is TGTGCCAGCAGCAGGACGGGGACAGGGTTTCACGAGCAGTACTTC.

CDR3 sequence (DNA): TGCAGCGGGAAAAAAGGGGGTAACACCGGGGAGCTGTTTTTT. Translating it yields CSGKKGGNTGELFF. This chain joins TRBV29-1 and TRBJ2-2, with a possible D match to TRBD1 (6 bases). The CDR3 runs to 14 residues. Trimming took 7 bases from V and 2 from J, leaving 14 bases between them. Germline assignment: CDR1 SQVTM and CDR2 ANQGSEA.

The chain couples TRBV7-6 to TRBJ2-3, with TRBD2 identical over 7 bases. Germline V gene lookup returns CDR1 SGHVS and CDR2 FNYEAQ. With V trimmed by 1 base and J by 6 bases, 7 bases remained unmatched. The CDR3 has 15 residues. Here the CDR3 reads CASSLGSGSWDTQYF. In nucleotides, the CDR3 is TGTGCCAGCAGCTTAGGTAGCGGGTCCTGGGATACGCAGTATTTT.

This clone appeared once. V and J are TRBV27 and TRBJ2-3, with D possibly TRBD2 on 5 matching bases. The germline V and J ends were trimmed by 6 bases and 4 bases, with 11 bases remaining between them. Germline V gives CDR1 MNHEY, CDR2 SMNVEV (reference sequence). The CDR3 runs 13 residues. The CDR3 DNA is TGTGCCAGCAGGGGCCCACTAGCAGATACGCAGTATTTT. Translated: CASRGPLADTQYF.

This clone has only one observation. J is TRBJ2-5 and V is TRBV12-2; the table's D call, TRBD2, has no DNA check behind it. TRBV12-2 is termed a pseudogene. This CDR3 spans 16 amino acids. CDR3 DNA: TGTGCAAGTCGCTTAGAACTAGCGGGGACACAAGAGACCCAGTACTTC. This sequence encodes CASRLELAGTQETQYF.

The rearrangement links TRBV7-9 to TRBJ2-3; D gene uncertain. V lost 1 base and J lost 4, with 6 bases in between. The CDR3 contains 13 residues. Per the germline V gene, CDR1 is SEHNR and CDR2 is FQNEAQ (reference sequence). CDR3 bases: TGTGCCAGCAGCTTAGGGGCCTCAGATACGCAGTATTTT. Its translation is CASSLGASDTQYF.

V usage is TRBV3-1 (or the pseudogene TRBV3-2) and J usage is TRBJ2-5; TRBD2 is a possible D gene (6 bases). The V end lost 0 bases, the J end lost 5 bases, and 10 bases lay between the germline ends. CDR3 length: 14 amino acids. CDR1 LGHDT and CDR2 YNNKEL come from the germline V gene (reference sequence). The chain's CDR3 is CASSQDGGVETQYF. The CDR3 region has the DNA TGTGCCAGCAGCCAAGACGGGGGTGTCGAGACCCAGTACTTC.

The chain employs TRBV6-6 and TRBJ1-2, with D maybe TRBD1 (6 bases). Trimming shortened V by 7 bases and J by 2 bases, and 14 bases separated the two germline ends. CDR3 size: 14 residues. Germline V gives CDR1 MNHNY, CDR2 SVGAGI (reference sequence). Here the CDR3 reads CASNPGTGNYGYTF. CDR3 DNA: TGTGCCAGCAACCCCGGAACAGGGAACTATGGCTACACCTTC.

This clone was seen only once. The chain joins TRBV12-3 or TRBV12-4 to TRBJ2-6; D unresolved. The V gene lost 3 bases and the J gene lost 4 bases, with 4 bases spanning the gap. This CDR3 is 13 amino acids long. CDR3: CASSFVGANVLTF. CDR3 bases: TGTGCCAGCAGTTTCGTCGGGGCCAACGTCCTGACTTTC.

J is TRBJ1-1 and V is TRBV7-9; 7 bases match TRBD1. This CDR3 is built from 15 residues. With 5 bases clipped from V and 2 bases from J, the junction kept 8 bases outside the gene matches. Germline CDR1 and CDR2: SEHNR and FQNEAQ (reference sequence). Here the CDR3 reads CASSPLGQSNTEAFF. The CDR3 DNA reads as TGTGCCAGCAGCCCCCTGGGACAGTCAAACACTGAAGCTTTCTTT.

The chain couples TRBV3-1 (or the pseudogene TRBV3-2) to TRBJ2-7; weak D call: TRBD1 (5 bases). The CDR3 has 14 residues. Looked up from germline, CDR1 is LGHDT and CDR2 is YNNKEL (reference sequence). V lost 1 base and J 5 bases, leaving 12 bases between the germline ends. The CDR3 spells CASSQGSRENEQYF. The CDR3 DNA reads TGTGCCAGCAGCCAAGGCAGCAGGGAAAACGAGCAGTACTTC.

Only one count was recorded for this clone. This chain connects TRBV11-2 to TRBJ1-4, with 8 bases lining up with TRBD1. This CDR3 has 15 residues. Germline CDR1 is SGHAT and CDR2 is FQNNGV. V shed 3 bases, J shed 6 bases, and the junction held 6 bases outside the gene matches. CDR3 bases: TGTGCCAGCAGCTTCCAGGGGGCGCGGGATGAAAAACTGTTTTTT. Translating gives CASSFQGARDEKLFF. The full variable domain, with the rest looked up from reference TRBV11-2 and TRBJ1-4, is EAGVAQSPRYKIIEKRQSVAFWCNPISGHATLYWYQQILGQGPKLLIQFQNNGVVDDSQLPKDRFSAERLKGVDSTLKIQPAKLEDSAVYLCASSFQGARDEKLFFGSGTQLSVL.

This clone was recorded only once. V gene TRBV27 combines with J gene TRBJ1-1; D is possibly TRBD1 (6 bases). The CDR3 spans 14 residues. Germline lookup yields CDR1 MNHEY and CDR2 SMNVEV (reference sequence). V shed 6 bases and J shed 1 base, with 12 bases lying between them. The CDR3 nucleotides read TGTGCCAGCAGACCGGGGGGCCGGAACACTGAAGCTTTCTTT. This sequence encodes CASRPGGRNTEAFF.

In DNA form, the CDR3 reads TGCAGCGTTAGTTACCGAACAGGGGGCTACGAGCAGTACTTC. Encoded protein: CSVSYRTGGYEQYF. This chain uses TRBV29-1 with TRBJ2-7; 8 bases agree with TRBD1. The CDR3 covers 14 residues. J was trimmed by 3 bases and V by 5 bases; bases with no gene match: 9. The germline V gene encodes CDR1 SQVTM and CDR2 ANQGSEA.

The rearrangement links TRBV9 to TRBJ1-2; D might be TRBD1 (5 bases). The germline V gene has CDR1 SGDLS and CDR2 YYNGEE. The CDR3 is 14 amino acids. V was shortened by 0 bases and J by 0 bases, with 6 bases between the two germline ends. CDR3 bases: TGTGCCAGCAGCGTAGGGACATCTAACTATGGCTACACCTTC. This translates into CASSVGTSNYGYTF.

A few counts support this clone. The V and J genes are TRBV18 and TRBJ1-1, with a tentative D call TRBD1 (5 bases). CDR1 KGHSH and CDR2 LQKENI come from the germline V gene. The V and J ends lost 0 bases and 1 base respectively, with 9 bases between them. CDR3 size: 15 residues. CDR3 bases: TGTGCCAGCTCACCACCCCAGGGTACGAACACTGAAGCTTTCTTT. Translated: CASSPPQGTNTEAFF.

Only one count was recorded for this clone. The V and J genes are TRBV7-3 and TRBJ2-2, with 8 bases lining up with TRBD2. V shed 5 bases, J shed 2 bases, and the junction held 4 bases outside the gene matches. CDR3 length equals 15 residues. From germline, CDR1 is SGHTA and CDR2 FQGTGA. The chain's CDR3 is CASSLGLVNTGELFF. The CDR3 bases are TGTGCCAGCAGCCTGGGACTAGTAAACACCGGGGAGCTGTTTTTT.

The rearrangement links TRBV19 to TRBJ1-2, with 9 nucleotides matching TRBD1. This CDR3 is built from 12 residues. V lost 7 bases to trimming and J lost 7 bases; unmatched junction nucleotides: 4. CDR1 LNHDA and CDR2 SQIVND come from the germline V gene (reference sequence). CDR3 DNA: TGTGCCAGTACGTACAGGGGGCTTGGCTACACCTTC. It translates to CASTYRGLGYTF. The entire variable domain, with the rest obtained from reference TRBV19 and TRBJ1-2, is as follows: DGGITQSPKYLFRKEGQNVTLSCEQNLNHDAMYWYRQDPGQGLRLIYYSQIVNDFQKGDIAEGYSVSREKKESFPLTVTSAQKNPTAFYLCASTYRGLGYTFGSGTRLTVV.

The chain links TRBV13 to TRBJ1-2; TRBD1 aligns across 8 bases. J was trimmed by 7 bases and V by 0 bases; bases with no gene match: 7. The CDR3 has 15 amino acids. CDR1 PRHDT and CDR2 FYEKMQ come from the germline V gene (reference sequence). The CDR3 DNA sequence: TGTGCCAGCAGCTTAGGGACGGACAGGGATGGTGGCTACACCTTC. Residues: CASSLGTDRDGGYTF. Drawing the rest from reference TRBV13 and TRBJ1-2, the complete variable domain is AAGVIQSPRHLIKEKRETATLKCYPIPRHDTVYWYQQGPGQDPQFLISFYEKMQSDKGSIPDRFSAQQFSDYHSELNMSSLELGDSALYFCASSLGTDRDGGYTFGSGTRLTVV.

V is TRBV30 and J is TRBJ2-3; TRBD1 might be the D (6 bases). CDR3 size: 14 residues. Germline V lookup: CDR1 GTSNPN, CDR2 SVGIG (reference sequence). V lost 1 base, J lost 6 bases, and 14 bases lay in between. CDR3 nucleotides: TGTGCCTGGAGTGCGAAGCGGACAGATGATACGCAGTATTTT. Translated: CAWSAKRTDDTQYF. Full variable domain (rest looked up from reference TRBV30 and TRBJ2-3): SQTIHQWPATLVQPVGSPLSLECTVEGTSNPNLYWYRQAAGRGLQLLFYSVGIGQISSEVPQNLSASRPQDRQFILSSKKLLLSDSGFYLCAWSAKRTDDTQYFGPGTRLTVL.

This chain connects TRBV11-1 to TRBJ2-7; possibly TRBD1 for D (6 bases). Germline V gene lookup returns CDR1 SGHAT and CDR2 FQDESV (reference sequence). The CDR3 length is 15 residues. V was cut by 3 bases and J by 1 base, with 13 bases left in between. The CDR3 DNA reads TGTGCCAGCAGCTTGGATTACAGGGATTCCTACGAGCAGTACTTC. It is translated as CASSLDYRDSYEQYF. Drawing the rest from reference TRBV11-1 and TRBJ2-7, the complete variable domain is EAEVAQSPRYKITEKSQAVAFWCDPISGHATLYWYRQILGQGPELLVQFQDESVVDDSQLPKDRFSAERLKGVDSTLKIQPAELGDSAMYLCASSLDYRDSYEQYFGPGTRLTVT.

This rearrangement joins TRBV30 to TRBJ1-6; 9 nucleotides agree with TRBD1. The CDR3 loop spans 13 amino acids. J lost 7 bases, V lost 5 bases, and 3 bases had no gene match. Germline CDR1 reads GTSNPN; CDR2 reads SVGIG (reference sequence). Here the CDR3 reads CAWGDRENSPLHF. The CDR3 coding sequence is TGTGCCTGGGGGGACAGGGAAAATTCACCCCTCCACTTT.

As regards this clone: The same CDR3 arises from other DNA sequences in this sample as well. The rearrangement uses TRBV4-2 and TRBJ2-6; 7 nucleotides align to TRBD1. V shed 4 bases and J 0 bases; nucleotides not matched to a gene: 9. The CDR3 length is 18 residues. CDR1 is LGHNA, CDR2 YNFKEQ, per germline. CDR3 amino acids: CASSPLGQALSGANVLTF. Written as DNA, the CDR3 is TGTGCCAGCAGCCCACTTGGACAGGCGCTCTCTGGGGCCAACGTCCTGACTTTC.

The rearrangement uses TRBV19 and TRBJ1-5; D not certain. V lost 5 bases and J lost 0, with 20 bases in between. The CDR3 is 18 amino acids. Germline CDR1 is LNHDA and CDR2 is SQIVND (reference sequence). The CDR3 loop reads CASSYGELRGDSNQPQHF. The CDR3 DNA is TGTGCCAGTAGTTACGGAGAACTCCGAGGAGATAGCAATCAGCCCCAGCATTTT.

The J gene is TRBJ2-3, the V gene TRBV2, with D possibly TRBD1 on 6 matching bases. V was clipped by 1 base and J by 3 bases, with 17 bases between them. Germline CDR1 reads SNHLY; CDR2 reads FYNNEI. There are 17 residues in the CDR3. For the CDR3, the DNA is TGTGCCAGCAGTGAAGGCCAGGGGATAATATGGACAGATACGCAGTATTTT. It specifies CASSEGQGIIWTDTQYF.

The chain recombines TRBV14 with TRBJ1-1; 8 nucleotides align to TRBD1. Germline V gene sequence: CDR1 SGHDN, CDR2 FVKESK. This CDR3 region has 14 residues. Trimming at V came to 4 bases and at J to 7 bases, leaving 8 bases not matched to a gene. CDR3 nucleotide sequence: TGTGCCAGCAGCCGTTGGACAGGGATGGGTGAAGCTTTCTTT. It specifies CASSRWTGMGEAFF.